The 9 T cell receptor beta chains below come from one sample, sequenced in a study of cytomegalovirus exposure and HLA in healthy donors. PCR employed 60 Vbeta and 13 Jbeta primers. Assay: immunoSEQ multiplex PCR; the TCRdb copy retains only in-frame clones and omits some. The table records around 150,000 clones, approximately 86% of them present only once. Specimen: PBMCs. The source of these receptors is a woman younger than 35 in good health and CMV-seronegative.

Here the CDR3 reads CASSPTSGRNTGELFF. The CDR3 DNA is TGTGCCAGCAGCCCGACTAGCGGGAGAAACACCGGGGAGCTGTTTTTT. The V gene is TRBV7-9, the J gene TRBJ2-2, with 12 positions matching TRBD2. In germline, CDR1 is SEHNR, CDR2 FQNEAQ (reference sequence). This CDR3 is 16 amino acids long. The trim removed 5 bases at V and 2 bases at J, leaving 3 bases unmatched.

The J gene is TRBJ1-2, the V gene TRBV5-4, with TRBD1 matching 8 bases. The V segment lost 4 bases and the J segment 5 bases; nucleotides outside the gene matches: 7. Germline loops: CDR1 SGHNT, CDR2 YYREEE (reference sequence). CDR3 size: 14 residues. The CDR3: CASSLAGTGYGYTF. The DNA of the CDR3 is TGTGCCAGCAGCCTCGCCGGGACAGGATATGGCTACACCTTC.

This chain uses TRBV7-8 with TRBJ2-5, with TRBD1 as a possible D gene (5 bases). The J call may be wrong; the DNA end is better matched by TRBJ2-7. The CDR3 totals 14 residues. Germline assignment: CDR1 SGHVS and CDR2 FQNEAQ. As DNA, the CDR3 is TGTGCCAGCAGCGACGACAGAGCCTCCTACGAGCAGTACTTC. Residues: CASSDDRASYEQYF.

This chain links TRBV6-5 with TRBJ2-5, with TRBD1 matching 9 bases. Germline values: CDR1 MNHEY, CDR2 SVGAGI. The CDR3 totals 14 residues. The trim removed 9 bases at V and 4 bases at J, leaving 9 bases unmatched. The CDR3 DNA sequence: TGTGCCAGTTCGGACAGGGGTATTGGAGAGACCCAGTACTTC. It yields the protein CASSDRGIGETQYF.

The V call is TRBV7-6, the J call TRBJ2-3; TRBD1 matches at 9 bases. V was clipped by 5 bases and J by 4 bases; unmatched bases: 7. The CDR3 loop spans 15 amino acids. Germline V gene data show CDR1 as SGHVS and CDR2 as FNYEAQ. The CDR3 DNA reads as TGTGCCAGCAGCGCCGGGACAGGGTTTGCAGATACGCAGTATTTT. Its protein is CASSAGTGFADTQYF.

This chain uses TRBV27 with TRBJ2-1; D is ambiguous. Germline V gives CDR1 MNHEY, CDR2 SMNVEV (reference sequence). The V gene lost 7 bases and the J gene lost 7 bases, with 11 bases spanning the gap. This CDR3 contains 12 residues. Written as DNA, the CDR3 is TGTGCCAGCATCACCGAGTGGAATGAGCAGTTCTTC. As protein: CASITEWNEQFF.

On this clone: This specimen includes other DNA sequences encoding the same CDR3. The gene calls are TRBV6-5 and TRBJ2-3, with 10 bases fitting TRBD1. The germline gives CDR1 MNHEY, CDR2 SVGAGI. The J segment lost 10 bases and the V segment lost 5 bases, leaving 12 bases of the junction unmatched. CDR3 length equals 15 residues. The CDR3 nucleotides are TGTGCCAGCAGTAAACCGGGACAGGGGCAGGTGCCGCAGTATTTT. Translated, it gives CASSKPGQGQVPQYF.

V gene TRBV6-1 combines with J gene TRBJ2-5; D uncertain. The J call may be wrong; the DNA end is better matched by TRBJ2-7. The CDR3 spans 16 residues. Germline CDR1 and CDR2: MNHNS and SASEGT. As DNA, the CDR3 is TGTGCCAGCAGTGAAGCGCAGGTCAGTGCCACCTACGAGCAGTACTTC. Protein product: CASSEAQVSATYEQYF.

The chain has TRBV2 and TRBJ1-2, with TRBD1 as a possible D gene (6 bases). This CDR3 is 13 amino acids long. Germline V lookup: CDR1 SNHLY, CDR2 FYNNEI. The V end lost 6 bases, the J end lost 6 bases, and 14 bases lay between the germline ends. The CDR3 spells CASRPNREHGYTF. As DNA, the CDR3 is TGTGCCAGCAGGCCCAACAGGGAGCATGGCTACACCTTC.